This T cell receptor beta chain was captured in a study of cytomegalovirus exposure and HLA in healthy donors. Study background: Ancestry clustering placed 70% to 90% of a few hundred genotyped donors in the Caucasian-associated cluster.

PCR used 60 Vbeta primers and 13 Jbeta primers. The method was immunoSEQ multiplex PCR; TCRdb's version includes in-frame clones alone and lacks a portion of them. Of approximately 100,000 clones listed, more than 65% were seen once; the top ten hold 1.2%. Trimming pared 1 base from V and 3 bases from J, leaving 25 bases between. This CDR3 has 19 amino acids. Germline V lookup: CDR1 MGHRA, CDR2 YSYEKL. Study outcomes and limitations: Common viral pathogens seemed to be connected with several of the most significant clusters, according to a later analysis. A missense DCLRE1C variant was associated with V- and J-gene trimming of TCR beta chains in a later analysis, and an independent cohort replicated the association.

Points on this clone: The antigen remains unidentified.

The V call is TRBV4-1, the J call TRBJ2-7, with a tentative D call TRBD1 (6 bases). The origin of this receptor is a woman aged 18-30 years in good health and CMV-seronegative. Sequencing was carried out using PBMCs. CDR3 bases: TGCGCCAGCAGCCAAGCACTGAACTTAAACAGGGTGTGGGACTACGAGCAGTACTTC. Amino acids: CASSQALNLNRVWDYEQYF.